Detailed here is one T cell receptor beta chain. The antigen remains undetermined. When replicate PCRs were run on unsorted PBMC, they used roughly 280 ng DNA, tens of thousands of T cell genomes. Sequenced by immunoSEQ multiplex PCR; TCRdb stores in-frame clones only, minus some. The sample yields approximately 510,000 clones, about four fifths seen once. These data originate in a study of shared clonotypes between healthy human individuals. General study results and limits: Sampling used blood alone; tissue repertoires probably differ.

The unsorted samples had tens of millions of PBMCs used for genomic DNA. V lost 1 base and J 3 bases, leaving 9 bases between the germline ends. The germline V gene encodes CDR1 MNHNS and CDR2 SASEGT. This CDR3 region has 15 residues. The sequence derives from a woman in her thirties or forties in good health. Some clones in this sample may be carry-over from other donors' samples. The sequenced sample consisted of PBMCs. The V call is TRBV6-1, the J call TRBJ1-4; D is unclear. The CDR3 loop is CASSEGIVANEKLFF. As DNA, the CDR3 is TGTGCCAGCAGTGAAGGTATCGTAGCTAATGAAAAACTGTTTTTT.